This T cell receptor beta chain was sequenced in a study of OX40 agonist ivuxolimab in advanced cancers. About the research overall: Administration of intravenous ivuxolimab to patients occurred every 2 weeks at 0.01 to 10 mg/kg.

Notes on the study in general: The average count of expanded clones was higher among CD8+ T cells than among CD4+.

Produced via immunoSEQ multiplex PCR; TCRdb's table is partial and in-frame only. This sample has roughly 150,000 clones, with 90% to 95% found just once. As for this clone: Its antigen is unknown.

Unmatched junction bases numbered 22, after V lost 6 bases and J lost 2 bases. Germline CDR1 reads SNHLY; CDR2 reads FYNNEI. CDR3 length equals 20 residues. The chain is built from TRBV2 and TRBJ2-3; TRBD2 aligns across 8 bases. This sequence was found in an adult with an advanced solid tumor such as melanoma, head and neck, liver or kidney cancer. Here the sequenced sample was CD4+ or CD8+ T cells sorted from blood, taken in a trial of the OX40 agonist ivuxolimab. The CDR3 DNA sequence: TGTGCCAGCAGCGAATCACCGGGCGGGAGGCCCCGCACATTCACAGATACGCAGTATTTT. Its translation is CASSESPGGRPRTFTDTQYF.